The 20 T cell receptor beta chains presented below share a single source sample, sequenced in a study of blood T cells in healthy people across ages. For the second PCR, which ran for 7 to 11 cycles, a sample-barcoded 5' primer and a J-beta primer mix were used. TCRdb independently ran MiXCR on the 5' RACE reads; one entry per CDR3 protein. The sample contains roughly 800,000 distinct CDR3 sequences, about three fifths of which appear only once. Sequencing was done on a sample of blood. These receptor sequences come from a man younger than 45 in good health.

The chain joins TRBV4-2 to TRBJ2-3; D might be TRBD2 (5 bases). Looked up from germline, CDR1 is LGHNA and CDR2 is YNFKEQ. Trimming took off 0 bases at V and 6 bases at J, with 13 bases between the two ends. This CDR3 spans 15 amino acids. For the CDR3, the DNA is TGTGCCAGCAGCCAAGAAGGACTCAGAGGTGATACGCAGTATTTT. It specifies CASSQEGLRGDTQYF.

CDR3 DNA sequence: TGTGCCAGCAGCCTTGGGACTAGTGCGCTCAATGAGCAGTACTTC. Residues: CASSLGTSALNEQYF. This chain joins TRBV3-1 and TRBJ2-7, with TRBD2 matching 8 bases. The CDR3 consists of 15 residues. The germline gives CDR1 LGHDT, CDR2 YNNKEL (reference sequence). Germline trimming cut 4 bases from V and 7 bases from J; bases unmatched to any gene: 12.

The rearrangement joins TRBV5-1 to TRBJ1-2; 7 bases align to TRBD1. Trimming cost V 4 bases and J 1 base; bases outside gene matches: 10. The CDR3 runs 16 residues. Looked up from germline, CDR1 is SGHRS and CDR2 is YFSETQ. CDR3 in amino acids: CASSPTGARINYGYTF. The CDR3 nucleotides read TGCGCCAGCAGCCCTACAGGGGCTAGAATTAACTATGGCTACACCTTC. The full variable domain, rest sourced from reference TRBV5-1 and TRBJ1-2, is KAGVTQTPRYLIKTRGQQVTLSCSPISGHRSVSWYQQTPGQGLQFLFEYFSETQRNKGNFPGRFSGRQFSNSRSEMNVSTLELGDSALYLCASSPTGARINYGYTFGSGTRLTVV.

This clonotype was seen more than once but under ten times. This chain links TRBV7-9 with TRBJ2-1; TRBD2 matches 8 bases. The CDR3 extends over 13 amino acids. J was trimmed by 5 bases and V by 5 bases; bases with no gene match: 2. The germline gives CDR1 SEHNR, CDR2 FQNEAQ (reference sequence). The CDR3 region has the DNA TGTGCCAGCAGCAACGGGGGGGACAATGAGCAGTTCTTC. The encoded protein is CASSNGGDNEQFF.

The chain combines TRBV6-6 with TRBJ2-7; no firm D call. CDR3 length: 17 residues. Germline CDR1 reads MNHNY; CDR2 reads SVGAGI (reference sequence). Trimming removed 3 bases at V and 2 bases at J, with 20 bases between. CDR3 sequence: CASSYGKIADPTYEQYF. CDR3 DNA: TGTGCCAGCAGTTATGGAAAAATCGCGGACCCAACCTACGAGCAGTACTTC.

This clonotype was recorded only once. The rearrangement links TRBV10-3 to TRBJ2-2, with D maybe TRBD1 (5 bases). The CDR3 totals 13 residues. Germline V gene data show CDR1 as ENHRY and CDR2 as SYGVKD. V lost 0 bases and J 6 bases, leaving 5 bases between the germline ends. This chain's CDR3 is CAISESGAGELFF. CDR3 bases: TGTGCCATCAGTGAGTCAGGGGCCGGGGAGCTGTTTTTT.

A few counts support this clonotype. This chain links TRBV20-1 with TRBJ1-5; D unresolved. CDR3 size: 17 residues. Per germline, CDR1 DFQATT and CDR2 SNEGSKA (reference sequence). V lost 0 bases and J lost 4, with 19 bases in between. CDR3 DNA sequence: TGCAGTGCTAGAGAAGATGGCGAGCGGATAGTTAATCAGCCCCAGCATTTT. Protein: CSAREDGERIVNQPQHF.

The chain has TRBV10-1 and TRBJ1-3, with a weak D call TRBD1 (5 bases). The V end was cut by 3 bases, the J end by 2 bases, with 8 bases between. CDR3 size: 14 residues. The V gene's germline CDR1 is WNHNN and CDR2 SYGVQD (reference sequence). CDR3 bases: TGCGCCAGCAGTGATGGGGGAGCTGGAAACACCATATATTTT. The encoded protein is CASSDGGAGNTIYF.

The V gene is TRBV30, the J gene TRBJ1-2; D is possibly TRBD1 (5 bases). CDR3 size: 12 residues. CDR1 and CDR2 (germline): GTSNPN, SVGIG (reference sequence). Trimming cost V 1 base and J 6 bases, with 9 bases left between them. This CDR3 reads CAWSAGGDGYTF. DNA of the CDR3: TGTGCCTGGAGTGCTGGGGGTGATGGCTACACCTTC.

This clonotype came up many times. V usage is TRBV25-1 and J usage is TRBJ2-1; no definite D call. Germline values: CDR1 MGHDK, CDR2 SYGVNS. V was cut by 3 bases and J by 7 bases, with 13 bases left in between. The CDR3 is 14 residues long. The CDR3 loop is CASSDSHRRNEQFF. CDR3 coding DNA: TGTGCCAGCAGTGATTCCCACCGGCGTAATGAGCAGTTCTTC.

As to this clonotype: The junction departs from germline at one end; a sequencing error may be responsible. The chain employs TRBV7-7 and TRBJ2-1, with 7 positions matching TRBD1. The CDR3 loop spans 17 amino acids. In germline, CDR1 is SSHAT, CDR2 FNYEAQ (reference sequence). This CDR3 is CASSLDRAGDSYNEQFF. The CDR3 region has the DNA TGTGCTAGCAGCTTAGACAGGGCAGGGGACTCCTACAATGAGCAGTTCTTC.

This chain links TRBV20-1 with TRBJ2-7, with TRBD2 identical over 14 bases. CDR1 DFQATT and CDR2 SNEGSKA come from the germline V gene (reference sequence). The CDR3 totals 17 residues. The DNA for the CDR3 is TGCAGTGCTAGAGGACTAGCGGGAGGGCTATACTCCGACGAGCAGTACGTC. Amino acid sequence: CSARGLAGGLYSDEQYV.

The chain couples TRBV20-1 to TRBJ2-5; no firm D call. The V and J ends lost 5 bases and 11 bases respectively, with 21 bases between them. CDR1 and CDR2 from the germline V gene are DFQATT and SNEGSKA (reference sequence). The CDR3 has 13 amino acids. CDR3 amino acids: CSAPHSTDNEQYF. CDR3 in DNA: TGCAGTGCTCCCCATTCGACTGACAATGAGCAGTACTTC.

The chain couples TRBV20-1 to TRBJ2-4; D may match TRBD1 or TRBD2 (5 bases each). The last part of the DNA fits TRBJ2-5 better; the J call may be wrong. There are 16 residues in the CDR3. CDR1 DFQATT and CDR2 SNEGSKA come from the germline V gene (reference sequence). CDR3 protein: CSAGRGGAAVSETQYF. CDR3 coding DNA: TGCAGTGCTGGGCGTGGGGGAGCGGCAGTTAGTGAGACCCAGTACTTC.

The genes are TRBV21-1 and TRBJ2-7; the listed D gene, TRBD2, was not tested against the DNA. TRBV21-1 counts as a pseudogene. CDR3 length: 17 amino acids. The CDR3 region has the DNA TGTGCCAGCAGCAAGGACGGACGGGCCCACATATCCTACGAGCAGTACTTC. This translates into CASSKDGRAHISYEQYF.

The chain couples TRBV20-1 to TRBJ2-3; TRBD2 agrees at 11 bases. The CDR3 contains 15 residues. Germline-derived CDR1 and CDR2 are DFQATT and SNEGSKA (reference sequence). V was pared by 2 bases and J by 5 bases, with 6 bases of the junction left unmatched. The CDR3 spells CSARYLAGGGDTQYF. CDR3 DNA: TGCAGTGCTAGATACCTAGCGGGAGGAGGAGATACGCAGTATTTT.

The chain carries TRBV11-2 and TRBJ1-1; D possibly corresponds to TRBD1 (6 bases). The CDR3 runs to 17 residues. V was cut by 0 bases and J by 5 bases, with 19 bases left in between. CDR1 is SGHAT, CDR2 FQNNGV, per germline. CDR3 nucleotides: TGTGCCAGCAGCTTAGATCTGACAGGTTTCTCGAATACTGAAGCTTTCTTT. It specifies CASSLDLTGFSNTEAFF.

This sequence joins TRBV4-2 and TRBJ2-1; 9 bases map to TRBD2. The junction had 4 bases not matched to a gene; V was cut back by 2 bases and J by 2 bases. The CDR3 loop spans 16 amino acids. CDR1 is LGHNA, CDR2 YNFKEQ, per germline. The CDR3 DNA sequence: TGTGCCAGCAGCCAACAAATAGCGGGAGCCTACAATGAGCAGTTCTTC. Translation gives CASSQQIAGAYNEQFF.

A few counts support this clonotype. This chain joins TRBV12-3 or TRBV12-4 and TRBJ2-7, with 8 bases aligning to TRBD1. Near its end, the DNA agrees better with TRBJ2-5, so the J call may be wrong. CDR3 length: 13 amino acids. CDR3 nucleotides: TGTGCCAGCAGTTTAAGCGGACAGGGGACCCAGTACTTC. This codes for CASSLSGQGTQYF.

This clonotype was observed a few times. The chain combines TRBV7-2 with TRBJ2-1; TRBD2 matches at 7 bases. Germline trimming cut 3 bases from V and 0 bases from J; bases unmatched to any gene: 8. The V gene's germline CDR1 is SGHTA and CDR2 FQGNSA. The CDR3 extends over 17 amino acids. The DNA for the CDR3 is TGTGCCAGCAGCTTTCCCCGGGACTACCGCTCCTACAATGAGCAGTTCTTC. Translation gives CASSFPRDYRSYNEQFF. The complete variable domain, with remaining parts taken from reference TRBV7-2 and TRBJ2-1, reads GAGVSQSPSNKVTEKGKDVELRCDPISGHTALYWYRQSLGQGLEFLIYFQGNSAPDKSGLPSDRFSAERTGGSVSTLTIQRTQQEDSAVYLCASSFPRDYRSYNEQFFGPGTRLTVL.